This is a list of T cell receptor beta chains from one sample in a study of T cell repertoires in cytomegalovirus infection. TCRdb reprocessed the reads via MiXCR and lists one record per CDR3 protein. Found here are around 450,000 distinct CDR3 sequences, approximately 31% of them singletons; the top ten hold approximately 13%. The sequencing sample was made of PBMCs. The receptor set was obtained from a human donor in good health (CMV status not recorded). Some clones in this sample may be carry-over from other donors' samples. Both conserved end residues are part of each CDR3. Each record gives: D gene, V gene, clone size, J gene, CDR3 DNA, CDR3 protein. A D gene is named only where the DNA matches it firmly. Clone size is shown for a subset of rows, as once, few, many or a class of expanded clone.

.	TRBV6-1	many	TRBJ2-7	TGTGCCACCGGGACTGGAGATAGCTACGAGCAGTACTTC	CATGTGDSYEQYF
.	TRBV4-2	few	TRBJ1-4	TGTGCCAGCAGCCATTTGCAGGGAGGTGAAAAACTGTTTTTT	CASSHLQGGEKLFF
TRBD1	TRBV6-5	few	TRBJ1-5	TGTGCCAGCAGTTACTCGAGGACAGGGTCCAATCAGCCCCAGCATTTT	CASSYSRTGSNQPQHF
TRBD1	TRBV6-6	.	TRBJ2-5	TGTGCCAGCAGAACCGGACAGGCCGGAGAGACCCAGTACTTC	CASRTGQAGETQYF
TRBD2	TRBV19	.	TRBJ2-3	TGTGCCAGTAGTCCAAGGACTAGCGCGATCACAGATACGCAGTATTTT	CASSPRTSAITDTQYF
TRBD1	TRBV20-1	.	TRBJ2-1	TGCAGTGCTCCGACCTACAGGGGAAATGAGCAGTTCTTC	CSAPTYRGNEQFF
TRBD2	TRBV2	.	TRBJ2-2	TGTGCCAGCAGTGATAAGCGGGGGAACACCGGGGAGCTGTTTTTT	CASSDKRGNTGELFF
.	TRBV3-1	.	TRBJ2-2	TGTGCCAGCAGCCAGCAACAGGGAACCGGGGAGCTGTTTTTT	CASSQQQGTGELFF
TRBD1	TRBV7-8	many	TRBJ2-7	TGTGCCAGCAGCTCCATAGGATCGGGACAGTCCTACGAGCAGTACTTC	CASSSIGSGQSYEQYF
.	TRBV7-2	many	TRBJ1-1	TGTGCCAGCAGCTTAGTAACTACGAACACTGAAGCTTTCTTT	CASSLVTTNTEAFF
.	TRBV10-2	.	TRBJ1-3	TGCGCCAGCACGGGTTGGGGAACTGGAAACACCATATATTTT	CASTGWGTGNTIYF
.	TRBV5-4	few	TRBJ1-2	TGTGCCAGCAGCCCGGAGGGGAGGAAGAACTATGGCTACACCTTC	CASSPEGRKNYGYTF
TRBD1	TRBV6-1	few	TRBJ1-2	TGTGCCAGCAGTAACAGGGGGGACGGCTATGGCTACACCTTC	CASSNRGDGYGYTF
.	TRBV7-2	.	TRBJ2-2	TGTGCCAGCAGCCTACGACCCCTCGGCGGGGAGCTGTTTTTT	CASSLRPLGGELFF
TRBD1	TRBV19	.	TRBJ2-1	TGTGCCAGTCGATGGACAGGGATGAACTATGAGCAGTTCTTC	CASRWTGMNYEQFF
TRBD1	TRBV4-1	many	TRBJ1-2	TGCGCCAGCAGCCAAGAAGGGACAGGGGGCTTCAACTATGGCTACACCTTC	CASSQEGTGGFNYGYTF
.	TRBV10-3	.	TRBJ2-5	TGTGCCATCAGCCCCTTCGATCGGGACGAAGAGACCCAGTACTTC	CAISPFDRDEETQYF
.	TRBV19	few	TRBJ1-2	TGTGCCAGTAGTGGAGGGTCGGCTAGGACACCGTACTATGGCTACACCTTC	CASSGGSARTPYYGYTF
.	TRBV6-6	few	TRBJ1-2	TGTGCCAGCAGTCGCCAACAGGGAGGCGGCTACACCTTC	CASSRQQGGGYTF